This T cell receptor beta chain was retrieved from a study of shared clonotypes between healthy human individuals. Study information: Each donor contributed plates that comprised three CD4 naive, three CD4 memory, two CD8 naive and one CD8 memory. General study points: Sharing across a few donors was seen in 5% to 5.5% of naive CD4 clonotypes. What limited the represented genetic and exposure-history diversity was the small number of donors.

Sequencing used immunoSEQ multiplex PCR; TCRdb keeps in-frame clones, though not all of them. The sample records over a million clones, 95% to 97% being singletons. On this clone itself: The antigen remains unidentified.

Germline CDR1 SGHNT, CDR2 YYREEE (reference sequence). V lost 0 bases and J lost 6; bases outside the gene matches: 10. The CDR3 sequence is 16 residues long. The sample consisted of naive CD4+ T cells sorted from blood. This sample's subset: CD45RA+ positively selected. The receptor comes from a man aged 25 to 40 in good health. The gene calls are TRBV5-4 and TRBJ2-7; TRBD2 aligns across 9 bases. The CDR3 bases are TGTGCCAGCAGCTTGGGGAGAGCGGGAGGTAGGAGCGAGCAGTACTTC. Translating gives CASSLGRAGGRSEQYF.